The 14 T cell receptor beta chains below all came from one sample that was sequenced in a study of T cell responses to AZD1222 COVID-19 vaccine (dated by TCRdb to about 2021). Per the publication, the time point label means: baseline before first vaccination. The library was built by means of the immunoSEQ multiplex PCR assay. Held by TCRdb, this immuneACCESS table contains in-frame sequences only and omits some clones. Under half of the omission traces to an unresolved V gene where checked; the cause of the rest is unknown. This sample comprises more than 70,000 clones, 70% to 90% of them detected only once. The ten biggest clones cover approximately 1.5% of the sample. The sequenced sample was peripheral blood, obtained on day 0 of AZD1222 vaccination. These receptors came from an adult in good health.

The chain recombines TRBV3-1 (or the pseudogene TRBV3-2) with TRBJ1-6; the match to TRBD1 covers 7 bases. This CDR3 spans 15 amino acids. The ends lost 4 bases at V and 11 bases at J; junction bases unmatched: 11. Germline CDR1 LGHDT, CDR2 YNNKEL (reference sequence). The CDR3 DNA follows: TGTGCCAGCAGCCCCAGGGGGTTGCGGGGAACACCCCTCCACTTT. Amino acids: CASSPRGLRGTPLHF.

The rearrangement uses TRBV5-1 and TRBJ1-3; D not certain. The CDR3 spans 14 residues. The germline V gene encodes CDR1 SGHRS and CDR2 YFSETQ. Trimming removed 0 bases at V and 3 bases at J, with 7 bases between. This CDR3 reads CASSLGVGGNTIYF. The CDR3, as DNA: TGCGCCAGCAGCTTGGGGGTCGGTGGAAACACCATATATTTT.

V usage is TRBV6-6 and J usage is TRBJ1-1; 7 bases align to TRBD1. CDR1 and CDR2 from the germline V gene are MNHNY and SVGAGI (reference sequence). The CDR3 is made up of 17 amino acids. Trimming cost V 5 bases and J 3 bases; bases outside gene matches: 15. This CDR3 is CASSPLRQGVLDTEAFF. CDR3 DNA: TGTGCCAGCAGTCCCCTAAGACAGGGCGTTTTGGACACTGAAGCTTTCTTT.

The rearrangement uses TRBV7-6 and TRBJ1-4; 9 bases line up with TRBD1. The CDR3 covers 17 residues. V trimming: 5 bases; J trimming: 7 bases; junction bases outside the gene matches: 14. Germline lookup yields CDR1 SGHVS and CDR2 FNYEAQ. As DNA, the CDR3 is TGTGCCAGCAGCCCATTCCCCCCGGGACAGGGAGGTGAAAAACTGTTTTTT. This translates into CASSPFPPGQGGEKLFF.

This clone was counted only a few times. The rearrangement joins TRBV10-2 to TRBJ2-2; D not resolved. This CDR3 is 13 amino acids long. Deletions cut 2 bases from V and 8 bases from J, with 9 bases between. Germline V lookup: CDR1 WSHSY, CDR2 SAAADI. CDR3 DNA: TGCGCCAGCAGTGAGACTATCATTGGGGAGCTGTTTTTT. Translating it yields CASSETIIGELFF.

V usage is TRBV12-5 and J usage is TRBJ2-2; unclear D gene. Germline V lookup: CDR1 LGHNT, CDR2 FRNRAP. V was cut by 0 bases and J by 2 bases, with 1 base left in between. CDR3 length: 13 amino acids. CDR3 DNA: TGTGCTAGTGGTTTGGTAAACACCGGGGAGCTGTTTTTT. This codes for CASGLVNTGELFF.

The rearrangement uses TRBV2 and TRBJ2-2, with TRBD2 identical over 8 bases. V lost 7 bases, J lost 3 bases, and 10 bases stayed unmatched. Germline CDR1 and CDR2: SNHLY and FYNNEI. This CDR3 is built from 16 residues. The CDR3: CASKTSSGSYTGELFF. CDR3 coding DNA: TGTGCCAGCAAAACCTCCAGCGGGAGCTACACCGGGGAGCTGTTTTTT.

This clone came up a few times. The chain recombines TRBV4-2 with TRBJ2-7, with a possible D match to TRBD2 (6 bases). Germline V CDR1 and CDR2: LGHNA, YNFKEQ. The CDR3 consists of 14 residues. V shed 0 bases and J shed 7 bases, with 13 bases lying between them. CDR3 nucleotides: TGTGCCAGCAGCCAAGATCGGGAGTACGTGGAGCAGTACTTC. This sequence encodes CASSQDREYVEQYF.

This CDR3 reads CASSLGPSEGAPLHF. CDR3 bases: TGCGCCAGCAGCTTGGGACCCTCTGAAGGGGCACCCCTCCACTTT. The chain recombines TRBV5-1 with TRBJ1-6; TRBD1 is a possible D gene (5 bases). Germline assignment: CDR1 SGHRS and CDR2 YFSETQ. CDR3 length equals 15 residues. V was pared by 0 bases and J by 11 bases, with 15 bases between.

V and J are TRBV11-3 and TRBJ2-1; 7 bases map to TRBD2. V dropped 5 bases and J dropped 1; count of bases not matched to a gene: 2. Germline CDR1 is SGHNT and CDR2 is YENEEA. The CDR3 runs 14 residues. In DNA, the CDR3 is TGTGCCAGCAGCCCTAGCGGTTCCTACAATGAGCAGTTCTTC. Amino acid sequence: CASSPSGSYNEQFF.

The chain has TRBV19 and TRBJ2-6; D remains unclear. V lost 6 bases and J lost 4, with 10 bases in between. The CDR3 extends over 14 amino acids. Germline CDR1 LNHDA, CDR2 SQIVND (reference sequence). The CDR3 protein is CASSEGRGANVLTF. The CDR3 DNA is TGTGCCAGTAGCGAAGGGCGAGGGGCCAACGTCCTGACTTTC.

The chain uses TRBV6-5 and TRBJ2-7; D may match TRBD1 or TRBD2 (5 bases each). Germline assignment: CDR1 MNHEY and CDR2 SVGAGI. Trimming left V 7 bases short and J 3 bases short, with 19 bases between. The length of the CDR3 is 15 residues. The CDR3 sequence is CASKRDGERFYEQYF. CDR3 DNA: TGTGCCAGCAAACGGGACGGTGAAAGATTCTACGAGCAGTACTTC.

V is TRBV5-1 and J is TRBJ2-1; the D gene is possibly TRBD1 (6 bases). V lost 3 bases and J lost 7, with 14 bases in between. Germline values: CDR1 SGHRS, CDR2 YFSETQ. There are 14 residues in the CDR3. CDR3 DNA sequence: TGCGCCAGCAGCTACTCTACAGGGTGGAATGAGCAGTTCTTC. Protein: CASSYSTGWNEQFF.

The rearrangement links TRBV6-1 to TRBJ1-2; no definite D call. The V and J ends lost 1 base and 4 bases respectively, with 13 bases between them. Looked up from germline, CDR1 is MNHNS and CDR2 is SASEGT. There are 15 residues in the CDR3. CDR3 DNA sequence: TGTGCCAGCAGTGAAGAGCCGGGAGCGGTCTATGGCTACACCTTC. It translates to CASSEEPGAVYGYTF.